Listed here is a single T cell receptor (beta chain). Its antigen remains unidentified. The naive CD8 subset, CD45RO-negative cells positively selected for CCR7, excluded terminally differentiated effector memory CD45RA+ cells. This record belongs to a study of shared clonotypes between healthy human individuals. Notes on the study in general: Large sequencing depth failed to make sorted-subset sequencing complete, rarefaction showed.

Data came from immunoSEQ multiplex PCR; TCRdb stores just in-frame clones and leaves some out. The top ten clones hold about 1.6% of a sample with some 2.1 million clones, 90% to 95% of them seen once. The specimen sequenced was naive CD8+ T cells from PBMCs. The sequence derives from a man aged 18 to 30 in good health. Some clones in this sample may be carry-over from other donors' samples.

Here the CDR3 DNA reads TGTGCCAGCAGCCCAGACGGCGCCTACGAGCAGTACTTC. This codes for CASSPDGAYEQYF. The rearrangement uses TRBV4-2 and TRBJ2-7; D uncertain. The length of the CDR3 is 13 residues. The V gene's germline CDR1 is LGHNA and CDR2 YNFKEQ. The V end was cut by 4 bases, the J end by 2 bases, with 9 bases between.